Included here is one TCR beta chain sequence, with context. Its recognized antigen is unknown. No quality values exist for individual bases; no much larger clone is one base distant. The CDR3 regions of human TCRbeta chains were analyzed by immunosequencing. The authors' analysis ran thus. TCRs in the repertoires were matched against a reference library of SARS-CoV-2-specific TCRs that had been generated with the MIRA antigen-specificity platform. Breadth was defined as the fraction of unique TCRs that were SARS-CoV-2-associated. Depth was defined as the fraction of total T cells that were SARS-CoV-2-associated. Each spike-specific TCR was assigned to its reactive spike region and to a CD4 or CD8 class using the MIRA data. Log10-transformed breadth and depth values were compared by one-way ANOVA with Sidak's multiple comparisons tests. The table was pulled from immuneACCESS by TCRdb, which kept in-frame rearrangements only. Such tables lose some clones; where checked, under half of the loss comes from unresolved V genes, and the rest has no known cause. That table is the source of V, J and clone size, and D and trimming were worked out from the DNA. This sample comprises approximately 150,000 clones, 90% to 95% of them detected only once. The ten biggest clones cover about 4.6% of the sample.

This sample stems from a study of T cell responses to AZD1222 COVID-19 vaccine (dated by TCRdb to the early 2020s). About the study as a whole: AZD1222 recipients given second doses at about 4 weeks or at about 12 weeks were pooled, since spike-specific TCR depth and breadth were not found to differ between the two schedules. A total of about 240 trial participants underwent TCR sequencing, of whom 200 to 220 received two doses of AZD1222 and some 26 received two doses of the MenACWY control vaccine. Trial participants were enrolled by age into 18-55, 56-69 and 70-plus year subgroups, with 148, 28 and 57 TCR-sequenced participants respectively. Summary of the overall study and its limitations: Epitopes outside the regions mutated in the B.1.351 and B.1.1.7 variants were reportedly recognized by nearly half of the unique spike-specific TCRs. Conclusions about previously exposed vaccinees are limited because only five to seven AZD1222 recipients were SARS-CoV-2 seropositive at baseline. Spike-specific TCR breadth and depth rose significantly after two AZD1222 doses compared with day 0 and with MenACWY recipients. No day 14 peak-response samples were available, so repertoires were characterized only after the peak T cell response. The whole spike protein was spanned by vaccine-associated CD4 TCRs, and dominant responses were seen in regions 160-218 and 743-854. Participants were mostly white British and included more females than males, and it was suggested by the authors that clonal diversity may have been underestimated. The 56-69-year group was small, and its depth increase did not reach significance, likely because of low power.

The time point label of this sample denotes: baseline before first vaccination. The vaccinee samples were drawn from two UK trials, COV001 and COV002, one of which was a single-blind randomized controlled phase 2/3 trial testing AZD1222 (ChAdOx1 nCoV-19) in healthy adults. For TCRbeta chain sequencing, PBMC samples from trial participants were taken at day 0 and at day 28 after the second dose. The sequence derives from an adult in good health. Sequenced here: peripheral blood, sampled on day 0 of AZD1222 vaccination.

The CDR3 is CASSRELNTEAFF. In nucleotides, the sequence is TGTGCCAGCAGTAGGGAGCTGAACACTGAAGCTTTCTTT. This receptor chain uses TRBV28 and TRBJ1-1, with no D gene named confidently. The CDR3 starts with the cysteine, ends with the phenylalanine, and has 13 residues. Just CDR3 DNA is preserved here, 39 bases in frame from base 1. V lost 5 bases and J lost 0 bases; the stretch between them is 7 bases long. Sequences MDHEN (CDR1) and SYDVKM (CDR2) are obtained from the germline V gene.